These 2 T cell receptor beta chains were all obtained from the same sample, sequenced in a study of blood T cells in healthy people across ages (dated by TCRdb to the mid-2010s). The library came from 5' RACE. The data were produced on an Illumina HiSeq 2500. A second roughly 6 to 11 cycle PCR used a sample-barcoded 5' primer and a J-beta primer mix. The public reads were quality trimmed at Q25 with fastp and then assembled into clones with MiXCR by TCRdb, keeping productive beta chains. Here each entry gathers all rows of one CDR3 protein and keeps the most common genes and DNA. Here the sample has 700,000 or so distinct CDR3 sequences; about 20% occur a single time. The ten largest clonotypes hold less than 25% of the sample. The sample comprised blood. These receptor sequences come from a man aged 65 to 85 in good health.

The V gene is TRBV24-1, the J gene TRBJ1-1; 11 bases fit TRBD1. This CDR3 region has 16 residues. Germline trimming cut 4 bases from V and 1 base from J; bases unmatched to any gene: 4. Per germline, CDR1 KGHDR and CDR2 SFDVKD. This chain's CDR3 is CATSDSGQGANTEAFF. The CDR3 nucleotides read TGTGCCACCAGTGACTCTGGACAGGGGGCGAACACTGAAGCTTTCTTT.

At least ten counts were recorded for this clonotype. The chain links TRBV5-1 to TRBJ1-4; 7 bases map to TRBD1. This CDR3 contains 13 residues. Losses at the gene ends were 4 bases for V and 4 bases for J; bases not matched to a gene: 1. Germline CDR1 is SGHRS and CDR2 is YFSETQ. DNA for the CDR3: TGCGCCAGCAGCCGGGACAGTAATGAAAAACTGTTTTTT. It encodes CASSRDSNEKLFF.